This T cell receptor beta chain came from a study of blood T cell repertoires in COVID-19. About the research overall: Specimens from acute and convalescent COVID-19 originated in the United States, Italy and Spain.

Per the original methods: Amplification from reference gene primers served as the basis for estimated nucleated cell counts. Profiled with immunoSEQ multiplex PCR; TCRdb holds only in-frame clones, not every one. That table furnishes V, J and clone size, whereas the DNA furnished D and trimming. Of some 94,000 clones listed, more than 75% are singletons. Sequenced material: peripheral blood. The clonotype was recovered from a human donor in a cohort sampled during active COVID-19.

The CDR3 sequence: CASSPGIAGEYEQYF. The CDR3 region has the DNA TGTGCCAGCAGCCCCGGGATAGCGGGAGAGTACGAGCAGTACTTC. The chain joins TRBV4-2 to TRBJ2-7; 9 nucleotides match TRBD2. The trim removed 4 bases at V and 4 bases at J, leaving 8 bases unmatched. The CDR3 contains 15 residues. Germline CDR1 LGHNA, CDR2 YNFKEQ.